The present entry profiles one TCR beta chain with its context. As processed by the authors: Cell counts per sample came from amplifying reference gene primers. Profiled with immunoSEQ multiplex PCR; TCRdb holds only in-frame clones, not every one. Clone size and the V and J calls come from that table; the DNA yielded D and trimming. The sample holds more than 150,000 clones, roughly 86% seen once. This entry is derived from a study of blood T cell repertoires in COVID-19. Study in general: Samples representing acute and convalescent COVID-19 were sourced from the United States, Italy and Spain. The cDNA or gDNA used as material had been derived from T cells, B-cell-depleted T cells, or PBMCs.

The CDR3 is 13 amino acids. The germline CDR1 and CDR2 sequences are SGHRS and YFSETQ. Trimming left V 0 bases short and J 5 bases short, with 9 bases between. This sequence was found in a man in his forties or fifties with active or convalescent COVID-19. The material sequenced was peripheral blood. The chain carries TRBV5-1 and TRBJ2-7; no clear D gene. The CDR3 spells CASSLDGLDEQYF. The CDR3, as DNA: TGCGCCAGCAGCTTGGACGGGTTGGACGAGCAGTACTTC.